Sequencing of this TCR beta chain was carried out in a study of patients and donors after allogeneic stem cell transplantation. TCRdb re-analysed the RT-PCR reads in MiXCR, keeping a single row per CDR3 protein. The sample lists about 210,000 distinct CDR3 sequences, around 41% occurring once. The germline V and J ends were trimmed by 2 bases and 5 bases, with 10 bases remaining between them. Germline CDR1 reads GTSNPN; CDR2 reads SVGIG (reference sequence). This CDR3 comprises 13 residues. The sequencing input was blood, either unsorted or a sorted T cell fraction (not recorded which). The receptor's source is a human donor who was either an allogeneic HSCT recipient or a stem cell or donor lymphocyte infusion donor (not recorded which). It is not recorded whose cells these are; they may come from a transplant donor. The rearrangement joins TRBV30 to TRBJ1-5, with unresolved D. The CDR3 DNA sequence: TGTGCCTGGAGTTTATCAGGAGATCAGCCCCAGCATTTT. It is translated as CAWSLSGDQPQHF. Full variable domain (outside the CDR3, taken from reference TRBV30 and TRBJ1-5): SQTIHQWPATLVQPVGSPLSLECTVEGTSNPNLYWYRQAAGRGLQLLFYSVGIGQISSEVPQNLSASRPQDRQFILSSKKLLLSDSGFYLCAWSLSGDQPQHFGDGTRLSIL.